Each of the 9 T cell receptor beta chains below was sequenced from the same sample in a study of OX40 agonist ivuxolimab in advanced cancers. Libraries were built with the immunoSEQ multiplex PCR assay. TCRdb limited this immuneACCESS table to in-frame rearrangements with V and J called. A share of clones is missing; checked studies link under half to unresolved V genes, and the rest is unexplained. The sample includes about 100,000 clones, with roughly 89% observed a single time. 0.79% of the sample lies in the top ten. The sequenced sample was CD4+ or CD8+ T cells sorted from blood, obtained in a trial of the OX40 agonist ivuxolimab. These receptors were taken from an adult with an advanced solid tumor such as melanoma, head and neck, liver or kidney cancer.

This clone came up a few times. The chain uses TRBV5-1 and TRBJ1-1; TRBD1 is a possible D gene (6 bases). Trimming cost V 2 bases and J 0 bases, with 8 bases left between them. This CDR3 has 14 amino acids. Per the germline V gene, CDR1 is SGHRS and CDR2 is YFSETQ. The DNA of the CDR3 is TGCGCCAGCAGCTTACAGGGAATGAACACTGAAGCTTTCTTT. Protein product: CASSLQGMNTEAFF.

The chain is built from TRBV11-2 and TRBJ2-1; TRBD2 might be the D (5 bases). Trimming cost V 8 bases and J 0 bases, with 11 bases left between them. The CDR3 has 14 amino acids. Germline assignment: CDR1 SGHAT and CDR2 FQNNGV. This CDR3 reads CASRTGSSYNEQFF. Here the CDR3 DNA reads TGTGCCAGCCGCACTGGGAGCTCCTACAATGAGCAGTTCTTC.

The chain is built from TRBV5-6 and TRBJ1-4; D possibly corresponds to TRBD1 (6 bases). The ends were cut back, 2 bases at V and 4 bases at J, with 9 bases in the middle. The CDR3 loop spans 14 amino acids. Per the germline V gene, CDR1 is SGHDT and CDR2 is YYEEEE. In DNA, the CDR3 is TGTGCCAGCAGCTTACAGGGCCTTAATGAAAAACTGTTTTTT. Its protein is CASSLQGLNEKLFF.

V usage is TRBV19 and J usage is TRBJ1-3; D remains ambiguous. The V gene's germline CDR1 is LNHDA and CDR2 SQIVND (reference sequence). The ends were cut back, 1 base at V and 0 bases at J, with 7 bases in the middle. The CDR3 is made up of 15 amino acids. CDR3 coding DNA: TGTGCCAGTAGTATAGTGGGAGCCTCTGGAAACACCATATATTTT. Translated, it gives CASSIVGASGNTIYF.

This clone was recorded a few times. This chain connects TRBV18 to TRBJ1-6, with 10 positions matching TRBD1. Germline CDR1 reads KGHSH; CDR2 reads LQKENI. The CDR3 sequence is 16 residues long. V lost 3 bases and J lost 7; bases outside the gene matches: 6. In DNA form, the CDR3 reads TGTGCCAGCTCACCTCCCTTGGGACAGGGGAATTCACCCCTCCACTTT. It translates to CASSPPLGQGNSPLHF.

The rearrangement uses TRBV6-4 and TRBJ1-5; no clear D gene. CDR1 MRHNA and CDR2 SNTAGT come from the germline V gene. This CDR3 region has 14 residues. The V end was cut by 8 bases, the J end by 1 base, with 12 bases between. CDR3: CASLRAGSNQPQHF. As DNA, the CDR3 is TGTGCCAGCCTTAGGGCGGGGAGCAATCAGCCCCAGCATTTT.

The chain carries TRBV7-9 and TRBJ1-1; D is ambiguous. The V and J ends lost 0 bases and 5 bases respectively, with 10 bases between them. The CDR3 spans 14 residues. Germline CDR1 reads SEHNR; CDR2 reads FQNEAQ (reference sequence). For the CDR3, the DNA is TGTGCCAGCAGCTTAGCCGCTGGGAGTACTGAAGCTTTCTTT. The encoded protein is CASSLAAGSTEAFF.

J is TRBJ2-7 and V is TRBV6-5, with D maybe TRBD1 (6 bases). Germline V CDR1 and CDR2: MNHEY, SVGAGI. The germline V and J ends were trimmed by 5 bases and 0 bases, with 14 bases remaining between them. The CDR3 has 15 amino acids. CDR3 residues: CASSLDRQSSYEQYF. The CDR3 coding sequence is TGTGCCAGCAGTCTAGACAGGCAGAGCTCCTACGAGCAGTACTTC.

The gene calls are TRBV10-2 and TRBJ2-1, with D possibly TRBD2 on 5 matching bases. Germline-derived CDR1 and CDR2 are WSHSY and SAAADI. The CDR3 is made up of 16 amino acids. V lost 2 bases to trimming and J lost 4 bases, with 15 bases between them. CDR3 DNA: TGCGCCAGCAGTGAGCTTGGGAGAGCTCATTACAATGAGCAGTTCTTC. Amino acid sequence: CASSELGRAHYNEQFF.